This T cell receptor beta chain derives from a study of Graves' ophthalmopathy and Graves' hyperthyroidism. PBMCs were isolated by Ficoll-Paque density gradient centrifugation, using roughly 9.7 ml of fresh peripheral blood as the starting material. The V gene lost 5 bases and the J gene lost 7 bases, with 24 bases spanning the gap. The CDR3 is 16 amino acids. CDR1 SNHLY and CDR2 FYNNEI come from the germline V gene. Investigators amplified TCR beta CDR3 regions from RNA transcripts. First-round RT-PCR relied on HTBI primers, and a second-round multiplex PCR came next. Each CDR3 protein is one row after TCRdb ran MiXCR on the multiplex PCR reads. The table shows about 740,000 distinct CDR3 sequences, with 35% to 50% occurring only once.

The clonotype was recovered from an adult man with Graves' ophthalmopathy. Sample: peripheral blood. J is TRBJ2-7 and V is TRBV2, with a tentative D call TRBD1 (5 bases). CDR3 coding DNA: TGTGCCAGCAGTCCAGGGCGACAGACGGACACCGATGAGCAGTACTTC. It encodes CASSPGRQTDTDEQYF.